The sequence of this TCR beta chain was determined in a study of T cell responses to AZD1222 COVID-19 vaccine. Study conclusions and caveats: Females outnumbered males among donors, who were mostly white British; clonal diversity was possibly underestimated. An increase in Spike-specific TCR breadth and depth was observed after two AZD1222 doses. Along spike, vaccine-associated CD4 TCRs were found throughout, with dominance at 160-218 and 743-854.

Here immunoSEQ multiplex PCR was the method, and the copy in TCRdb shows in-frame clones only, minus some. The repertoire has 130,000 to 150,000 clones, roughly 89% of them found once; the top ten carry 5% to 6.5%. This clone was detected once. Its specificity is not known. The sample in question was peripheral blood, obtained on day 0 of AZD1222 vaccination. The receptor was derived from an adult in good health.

CDR3 DNA sequence: TGTGCCAGTAGTATAACCCACAGCACCAATGAGCAGTTCTTC. Translating it yields CASSITHSTNEQFF. The chain links TRBV19 to TRBJ2-1; D unclear. Deletions cut 2 bases from V and 6 bases from J, with 11 bases between. Looked up from germline, CDR1 is LNHDA and CDR2 is SQIVND (reference sequence). The CDR3 has 14 amino acids.